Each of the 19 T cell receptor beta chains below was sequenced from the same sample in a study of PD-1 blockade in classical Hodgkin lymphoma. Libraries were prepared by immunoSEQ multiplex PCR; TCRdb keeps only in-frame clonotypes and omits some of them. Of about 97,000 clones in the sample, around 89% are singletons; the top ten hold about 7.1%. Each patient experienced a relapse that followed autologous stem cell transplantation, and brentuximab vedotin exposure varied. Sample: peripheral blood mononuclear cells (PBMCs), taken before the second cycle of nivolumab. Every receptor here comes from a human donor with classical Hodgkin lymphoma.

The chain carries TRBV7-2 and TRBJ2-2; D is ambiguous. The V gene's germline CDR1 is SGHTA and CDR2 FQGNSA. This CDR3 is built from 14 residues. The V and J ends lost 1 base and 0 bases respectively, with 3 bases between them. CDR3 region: CASSLVPNTGELFF. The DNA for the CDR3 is TGTGCCAGCAGCTTAGTCCCGAACACCGGGGAGCTGTTTTTT.

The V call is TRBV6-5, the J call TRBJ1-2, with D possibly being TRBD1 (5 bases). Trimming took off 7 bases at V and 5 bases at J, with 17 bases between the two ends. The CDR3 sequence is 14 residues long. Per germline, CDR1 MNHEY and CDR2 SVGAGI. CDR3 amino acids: CASIQTGGGYGYTF. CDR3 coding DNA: TGTGCCAGCATCCAAACCGGGGGGGGATATGGCTACACCTTC.

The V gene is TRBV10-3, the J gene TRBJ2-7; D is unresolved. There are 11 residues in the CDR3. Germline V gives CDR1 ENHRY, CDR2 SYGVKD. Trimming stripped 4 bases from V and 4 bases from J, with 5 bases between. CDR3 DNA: TGTGCCATCAGTGGGGGATACGAGCAGTACTTC. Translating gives CAISGGYEQYF.

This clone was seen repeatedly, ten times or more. The CDR3 loop reads CASSLVLAGVNEQFF. For the CDR3, the DNA is TGTGCCAGCAGCTTAGTACTAGCGGGGGTGAATGAGCAGTTCTTC. This chain links TRBV7-2 with TRBJ2-1, with 11 bases identical to TRBD2. The V gene's germline CDR1 is SGHTA and CDR2 FQGNSA. CDR3 length equals 15 residues. V was clipped by 1 base and J by 7 bases; unmatched bases: 3.

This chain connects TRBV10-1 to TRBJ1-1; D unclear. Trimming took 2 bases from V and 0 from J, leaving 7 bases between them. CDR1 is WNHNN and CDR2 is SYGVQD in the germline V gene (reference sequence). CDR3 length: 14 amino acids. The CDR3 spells CASSEDHMNTEAFF. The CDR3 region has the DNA TGCGCCAGCAGTGAGGACCATATGAACACTGAAGCTTTCTTT.

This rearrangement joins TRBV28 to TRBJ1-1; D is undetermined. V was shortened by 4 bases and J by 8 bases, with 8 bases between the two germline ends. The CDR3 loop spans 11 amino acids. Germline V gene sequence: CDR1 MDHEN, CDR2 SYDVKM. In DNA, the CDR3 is TGTGCCAGCAGTTATAATGGAGAAGCTTTCTTT. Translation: CASSYNGEAFF.

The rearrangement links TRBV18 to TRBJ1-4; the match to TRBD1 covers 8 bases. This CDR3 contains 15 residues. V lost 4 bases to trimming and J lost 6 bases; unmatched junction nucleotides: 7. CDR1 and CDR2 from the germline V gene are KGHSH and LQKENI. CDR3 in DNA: TGTGCCAGCTCACTACCAGGGACAGGAGATGAAAAACTGTTTTTT. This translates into CASSLPGTGDEKLFF.

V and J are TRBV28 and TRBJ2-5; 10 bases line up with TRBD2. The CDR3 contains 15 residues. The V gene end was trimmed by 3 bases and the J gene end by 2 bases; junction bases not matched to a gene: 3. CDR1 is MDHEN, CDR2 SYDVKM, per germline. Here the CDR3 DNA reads TGTGCCAGCAGTTTTGTGACTAGCGGGCAAGAGACCCAGTACTTC. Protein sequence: CASSFVTSGQETQYF.

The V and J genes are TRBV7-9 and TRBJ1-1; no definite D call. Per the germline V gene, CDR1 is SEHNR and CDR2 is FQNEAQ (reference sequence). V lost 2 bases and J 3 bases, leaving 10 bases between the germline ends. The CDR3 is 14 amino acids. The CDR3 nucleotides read TGTGCCAGCAGCTTACTCTCGGACTACACTGAAGCTTTCTTT. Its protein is CASSLLSDYTEAFF.

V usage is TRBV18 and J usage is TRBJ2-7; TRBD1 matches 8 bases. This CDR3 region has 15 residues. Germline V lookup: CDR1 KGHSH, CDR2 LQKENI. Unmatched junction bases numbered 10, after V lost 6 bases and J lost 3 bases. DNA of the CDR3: TGTGCCAGCTCCCTACCCCGGACAGGGATCTACGAGCAGTACTTC. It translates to CASSLPRTGIYEQYF. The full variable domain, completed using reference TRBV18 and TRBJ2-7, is NAGVMQNPRHLVRRRGQEARLRCSPMKGHSHVYWYRQLPEEGLKFMVYLQKENIIDESGMPKERFSAEFPKEGPSILRIQQVVRGDSAAYFCASSLPRTGIYEQYFGPGTRLTVT.

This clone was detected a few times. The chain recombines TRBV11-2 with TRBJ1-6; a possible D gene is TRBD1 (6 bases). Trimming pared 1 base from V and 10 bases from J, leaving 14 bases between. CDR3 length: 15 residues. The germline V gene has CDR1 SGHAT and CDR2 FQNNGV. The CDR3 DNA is TGTGCCAGCAGCTTAGCTAGGGGGGCCGGCTCACCCCTCCACTTT. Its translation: CASSLARGAGSPLHF.

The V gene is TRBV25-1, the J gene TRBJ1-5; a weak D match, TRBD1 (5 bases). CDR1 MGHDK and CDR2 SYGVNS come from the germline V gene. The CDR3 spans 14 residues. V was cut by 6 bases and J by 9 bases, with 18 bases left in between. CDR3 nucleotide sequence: TGTGCCAGCAGCCCCGGGGGGGAAGGTGGGCCCCAGCATTTT. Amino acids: CASSPGGEGGPQHF.

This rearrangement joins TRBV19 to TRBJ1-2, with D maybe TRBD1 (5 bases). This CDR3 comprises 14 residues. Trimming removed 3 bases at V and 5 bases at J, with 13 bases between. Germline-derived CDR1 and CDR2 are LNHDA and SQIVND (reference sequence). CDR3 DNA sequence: TGTGCCAGTAGTATCCCAGGCTGGGGGTATGGCTACACCTTC. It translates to CASSIPGWGYGYTF.

In nucleotides, the CDR3 is TGTGCCAGCAGAACAGGGGGCGCCTATGGCTACACCTTC. It specifies CASRTGGAYGYTF. The chain is built from TRBV28 and TRBJ1-2, with TRBD1 matching 9 bases. V was clipped by 6 bases and J by 4 bases; unmatched bases: 3. The CDR3 is 13 amino acids. Germline V CDR1 and CDR2: MDHEN, SYDVKM.

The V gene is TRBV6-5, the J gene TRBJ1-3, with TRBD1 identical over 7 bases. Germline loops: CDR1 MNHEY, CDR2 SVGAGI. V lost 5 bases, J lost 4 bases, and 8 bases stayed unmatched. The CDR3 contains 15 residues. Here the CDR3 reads CASSLSRTGGNTIYF. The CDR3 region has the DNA TGTGCCAGCAGTCTCTCAAGGACAGGAGGAAACACCATATATTTT.

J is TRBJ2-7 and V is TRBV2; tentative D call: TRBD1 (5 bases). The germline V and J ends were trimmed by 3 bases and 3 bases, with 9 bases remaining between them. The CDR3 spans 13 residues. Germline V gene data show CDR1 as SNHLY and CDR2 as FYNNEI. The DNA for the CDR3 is TGTGCCAGCAGTGAGCGTAGGGGCTACGAGCAGTACTTC. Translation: CASSERRGYEQYF. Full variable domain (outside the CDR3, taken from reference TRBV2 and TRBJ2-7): EPEVTQTPSHQVTQMGQEVILRCVPISNHLYFYWYRQILGQKVEFLVSFYNNEISEKSEIFDDQFSVERPDGSNFTLKIRSTKLEDSAMYFCASSERRGYEQYFGPGTRLTVT.

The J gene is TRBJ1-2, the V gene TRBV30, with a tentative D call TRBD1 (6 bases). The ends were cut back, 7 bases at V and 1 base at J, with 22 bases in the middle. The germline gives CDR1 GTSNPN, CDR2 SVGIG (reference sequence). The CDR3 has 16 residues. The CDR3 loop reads CAYIPQDRPFNYGYTF. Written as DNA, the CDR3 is TGTGCCTACATTCCCCAAGACAGGCCCTTTAACTATGGCTACACCTTC.

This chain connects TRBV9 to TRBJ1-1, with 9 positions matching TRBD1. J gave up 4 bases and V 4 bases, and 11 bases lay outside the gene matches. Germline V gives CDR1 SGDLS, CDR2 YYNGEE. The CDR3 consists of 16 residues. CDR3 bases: TGTGCCAGCAGCTCCATGAAGACAGGGGGTAGCACTGAAGCTTTCTTT. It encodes CASSSMKTGGSTEAFF.

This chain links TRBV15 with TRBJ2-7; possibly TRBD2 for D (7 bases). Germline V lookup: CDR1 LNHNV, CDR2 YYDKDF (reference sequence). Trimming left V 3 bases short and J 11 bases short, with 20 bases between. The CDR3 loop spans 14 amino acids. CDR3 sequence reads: CATSSSGGGPREYF. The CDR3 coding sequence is TGTGCCACCAGCAGTTCTGGGGGGGGCCCTCGAGAGTACTTC.